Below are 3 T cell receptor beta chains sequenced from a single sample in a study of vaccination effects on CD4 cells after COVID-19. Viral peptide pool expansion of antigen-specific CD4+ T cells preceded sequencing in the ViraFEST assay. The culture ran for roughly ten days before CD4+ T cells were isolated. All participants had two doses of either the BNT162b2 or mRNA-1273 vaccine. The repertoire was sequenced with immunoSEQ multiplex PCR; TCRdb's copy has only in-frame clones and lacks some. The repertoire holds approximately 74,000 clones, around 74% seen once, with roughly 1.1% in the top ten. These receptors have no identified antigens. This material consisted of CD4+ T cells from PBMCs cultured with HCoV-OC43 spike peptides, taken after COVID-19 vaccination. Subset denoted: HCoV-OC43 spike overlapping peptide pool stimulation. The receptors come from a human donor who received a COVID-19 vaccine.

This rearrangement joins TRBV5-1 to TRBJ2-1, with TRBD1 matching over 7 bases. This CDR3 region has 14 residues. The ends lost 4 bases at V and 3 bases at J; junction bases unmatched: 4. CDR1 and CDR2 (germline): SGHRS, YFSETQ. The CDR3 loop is CASSPRQGYNEQFF. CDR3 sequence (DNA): TGCGCCAGCAGCCCGCGACAGGGCTACAATGAGCAGTTCTTC.

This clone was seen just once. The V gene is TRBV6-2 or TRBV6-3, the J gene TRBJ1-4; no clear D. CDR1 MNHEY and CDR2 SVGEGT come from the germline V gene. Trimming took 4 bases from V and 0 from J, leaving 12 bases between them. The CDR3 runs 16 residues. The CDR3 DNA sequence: TGTGCCAGCAGTTTTCACCAATCTGCAACTAATGAAAAACTGTTTTTT. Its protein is CASSFHQSATNEKLFF.

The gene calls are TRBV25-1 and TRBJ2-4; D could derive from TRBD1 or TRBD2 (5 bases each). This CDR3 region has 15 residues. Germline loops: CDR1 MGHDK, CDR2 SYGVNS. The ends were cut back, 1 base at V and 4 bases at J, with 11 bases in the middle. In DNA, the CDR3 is TGTGCCAGCAGTGAATCCGGGACGGAAAAAAACATTCAGTACTTC. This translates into CASSESGTEKNIQYF.